Each of the 13 T cell receptor beta chains below was sequenced from the same sample in a study of patients and donors after allogeneic stem cell transplantation. From the RT-PCR reads, TCRdb called clonotypes with MiXCR, one entry per CDR3 protein. The sample includes 150,000 to 200,000 distinct CDR3 sequences, approximately 25% of them seen just once. The sample taken for sequencing was blood, either unsorted or a sorted T cell fraction (not recorded which). These receptors all come from a human donor who was either an allogeneic HSCT recipient or a stem cell or donor lymphocyte infusion donor (not recorded which). It is not recorded whose cells these are; they may come from a transplant donor.

This clonotype was counted between two and nine times. The chain joins TRBV15 to TRBJ1-1; D is uncertain. There are 13 residues in the CDR3. The V end lost 4 bases, the J end lost 6 bases, and 12 bases lay between the germline ends. Germline CDR1 LNHNV, CDR2 YYDKDF (reference sequence). CDR3 in DNA: TGTGCCACCAGCATGAGTAATGCGGCTGAAGCTTTCTTT. It specifies CATSMSNAAEAFF.

The chain joins TRBV2 to TRBJ1-2, with 12 bases identical to TRBD1. There are 17 residues in the CDR3. V was pared by 6 bases and J by 5 bases, with 13 bases of the junction left unmatched. Germline-derived CDR1 and CDR2 are SNHLY and FYNNEI. CDR3 sequence (DNA): TGTGCCAGCAGCACCCCGGGACAGGGGGCGCCCAGATATGGCTACACCTTC. Its protein product is CASSTPGQGAPRYGYTF.

The chain couples TRBV5-5 to TRBJ1-5; TRBD1 matches at 7 bases. The V gene end was trimmed by 2 bases and the J gene end by 1 base; junction bases not matched to a gene: 12. Germline loops: CDR1 SGHKS, CDR2 YYEKEE (reference sequence). The CDR3 length is 18 residues. This CDR3 reads CASSFTGDSAGSNQPQHF. DNA of the CDR3: TGTGCCAGCAGCTTTACAGGGGACTCAGCGGGGAGCAATCAGCCCCAGCATTTT.

This clonotype was seen more than once but under ten times. J is TRBJ2-1 and V is TRBV20-1; TRBD2 agrees at 13 bases. The J segment lost 4 bases and the V segment lost 2 bases, leaving 8 bases of the junction unmatched. Germline lookup yields CDR1 DFQATT and CDR2 SNEGSKA (reference sequence). The CDR3 has 17 residues. The CDR3 sequence: CSARNPGTSGKYNEQFF. The CDR3 region has the DNA TGCAGTGCTAGAAACCCCGGGACTAGCGGGAAATACAATGAGCAGTTCTTC.

With respect to this clonotype: Because the CDR3 is missing its conserved closing phenylalanine or tryptophan, this is likely a read error. The chain carries TRBV10-3 and TRBJ2-3; TRBD1 aligns across 8 bases. The CDR3 consists of 16 residues. Unmatched junction bases numbered 7, after V lost 3 bases and J lost 2 bases. Germline V gene data show CDR1 as ENHRY and CDR2 as SYGVKD. The CDR3 coding sequence is TGTGCCATCAGTGACCCGCAGGGGGCCCTCACAGATACGCAGTATTTG. Translated: CAISDPQGALTDTQYL.

This clonotype was seen repeatedly, ten times or more. The V gene is TRBV3-1, the J gene TRBJ2-1, with D maybe TRBD2 (5 bases). This CDR3 spans 16 amino acids. Trimming cost V 4 bases and J 0 bases, with 13 bases left between them. The germline V gene encodes CDR1 LGHDT and CDR2 YNNKEL (reference sequence). The CDR3 sequence is CASSPFGESSYNEQFF. The CDR3 nucleotides read TGTGCCAGCAGCCCCTTTGGGGAGAGCTCCTACAATGAGCAGTTCTTC.

The rearrangement uses TRBV18 and TRBJ2-7, with D uncertain. V was cut by 3 bases and J by 1 base, with 7 bases left in between. The CDR3 runs 13 residues. Per germline, CDR1 KGHSH and CDR2 LQKENI. CDR3 bases: TGTGCCAGCTCACCTCCCGGGTCCTACGAGCAGTACTTC. As protein: CASSPPGSYEQYF.

This clonotype was seen once. The chain has TRBV12-3 or TRBV12-4 and TRBJ2-3, with 11 positions matching TRBD2. There are 19 residues in the CDR3. The J segment lost 2 bases and the V segment lost 6 bases, leaving 16 bases of the junction unmatched. The CDR3 nucleotides are TGTGCCAGCAGCAACCCAATTCTGACTAGCGGGATAGTCACAGATACGCAGTATTTT. This translates into CASSNPILTSGIVTDTQYF.

Comment on this clonotype: The germline gene is not matched at one end of the junction; a read error may be the cause. The chain employs TRBV7-2 and TRBJ1-4; TRBD1 aligns across 9 bases. This CDR3 is 14 amino acids long. CDR1 is SGHTA and CDR2 is FQGNSA in the germline V gene. CDR3 bases: TGTGCCAGCAGCTCCGGACAGGGGCGAGGAAAACTGATTTTT. Encoded protein: CASSSGQGRGKLIF.

This rearrangement joins TRBV20-1 to TRBJ2-2; no definite D call. The CDR3 covers 12 residues. V lost 3 bases to trimming and J lost 3 bases, with 5 bases between them. Per germline, CDR1 DFQATT and CDR2 SNEGSKA (reference sequence). The CDR3 DNA is TGCAGTGCTAGTGGGGACACCGGGGAGCTGTTTTTT. It yields the protein CSASGDTGELFF.

This chain uses TRBV6-2 or TRBV6-3 with TRBJ1-1, with D possibly being TRBD1 (5 bases). V gave up 6 bases and J gave up 4 bases, with 6 bases separating them. The CDR3 sequence is 11 residues long. Germline loops: CDR1 MNHEY, CDR2 SVGEGT. The CDR3 loop is CASSRVTEAFF. The CDR3 nucleotides are TGTGCCAGCAGCAGGGTCACTGAAGCTTTCTTT.

This chain joins TRBV7-9 and TRBJ1-2; tentative D call: TRBD1 (5 bases). V was cut by 2 bases and J by 8 bases, with 27 bases left in between. The CDR3 is made up of 18 amino acids. CDR1 SEHNR and CDR2 FQNEAQ come from the germline V gene (reference sequence). CDR3 nucleotide sequence: TGTGCCAGCAGCTTAAAGGGTGACAGCAGAGGCTATGGAGGGGGCTACACCTTC. Its translation is CASSLKGDSRGYGGGYTF.

This clonotype was seen a few times. This chain links TRBV6-6 with TRBJ1-2; D might be TRBD1 (5 bases). V gave up 5 bases and J gave up 2 bases, with 12 bases separating them. CDR1 is MNHNY, CDR2 SVGAGI, per germline (reference sequence). The CDR3 runs 14 residues. In DNA, the CDR3 is TGTGCCAGCAGTCCAGGGCGGGGAAACTATGGCTACACCTTC. The encoded protein is CASSPGRGNYGYTF.